Listed here are 20 T cell receptor beta chains from one sample, sequenced in a study of blood T cell repertoires in COVID-19. The assay was immunoSEQ multiplex PCR, and TCRdb's table has in-frame clones only and misses some. Of some 50,000 clones in the sample, roughly 80% were seen once. Specimen: peripheral blood. Receptors originate from a man in his fifties with active COVID-19.

This clone occurred once. The rearrangement links TRBV10-2 to TRBJ2-7, with D possibly TRBD1 on 6 matching bases. The CDR3 extends over 13 amino acids. The V gene's germline CDR1 is WSHSY and CDR2 SAAADI. Trimming left V 7 bases short and J 4 bases short, with 14 bases between. CDR3 coding DNA: TGCGCCAGCACTATGGCAGGGGAGTACGAGCAGTACTTC. Translation: CASTMAGEYEQYF.

The V call is TRBV3-1 (or the pseudogene TRBV3-2), the J call TRBJ1-2; D is ambiguous. The V end lost 0 bases, the J end lost 7 bases, and 9 bases lay between the germline ends. This CDR3 is built from 13 residues. The germline V gene encodes CDR1 LGHDT and CDR2 YNNKEL (reference sequence). The CDR3 region has the DNA TGTGCCAGCAGCCAAGATTACACTAGTGGCTACACCTTC. Amino acids: CASSQDYTSGYTF.

This clone was found once. The gene calls are TRBV28 and TRBJ2-7, with D tentatively TRBD2 (6 bases). V was clipped by 3 bases and J by 2 bases, with 17 bases between them. The CDR3 consists of 16 residues. Looked up from germline, CDR1 is MDHEN and CDR2 is SYDVKM. CDR3 DNA: TGTGCCAGCAGTTTCGGACCCTTCCGGGAGCCCTACGAGCAGTACTTC. It is translated as CASSFGPFREPYEQYF.

V is TRBV5-6 and J is TRBJ2-2; 9 bases are a match to TRBD2. The V segment lost 4 bases and the J segment 2 bases; nucleotides outside the gene matches: 6. Germline lookup yields CDR1 SGHDT and CDR2 YYEEEE. This CDR3 comprises 16 residues. The CDR3 spells CASSLLSGGNTGELFF. The DNA of the CDR3 is TGTGCCAGCAGCCTCCTTAGCGGGGGAAACACCGGGGAGCTGTTTTTT.

This chain uses TRBV2 with TRBJ2-1; D is undetermined. Between the trimmed V and J ends, which lost 5 bases and 8 bases, there was a span of 4 bases. Germline V CDR1 and CDR2: SNHLY, FYNNEI. The CDR3 length is 10 residues. The CDR3 bases are TGTGCCAGCAGTTTCTATGAGCAGTTCTTC. It specifies CASSFYEQFF.

This sequence joins TRBV5-4 and TRBJ2-3; D gene unclear. Germline values: CDR1 SGHNT, CDR2 YYREEE (reference sequence). Trimming stripped 2 bases from V and 2 bases from J, with 9 bases between. This CDR3 is built from 14 residues. The CDR3 bases are TGTGCCAGCAGCTTCACTATAAACACAGATACGCAGTATTTT. It codes for CASSFTINTDTQYF.

The CDR3 here is CASSPVSQGNTEAFF. The DNA for the CDR3 is TGTGCCAGCAGCCCTGTATCACAGGGAAACACTGAAGCTTTCTTT. The rearrangement joins TRBV6-6 to TRBJ1-1; tentatively, D is TRBD1 (6 bases). There are 15 residues in the CDR3. Per the germline V gene, CDR1 is MNHNY and CDR2 is SVGAGI (reference sequence). V dropped 6 bases and J dropped 2 bases, with 16 bases sitting between them.

This sequence joins TRBV4-1 and TRBJ2-5, with TRBD1 identical over 10 bases. The germline V gene has CDR1 MGHRA and CDR2 YSYEKL. After removal of 1 base from V and 5 bases from J, the junction contained 4 bases not matched to a gene. This CDR3 has 15 residues. CDR3 nucleotide sequence: TGCGCCAGCAGCCAAGGGGGACAGGGGCAGGAGACCCAGTACTTC. Its protein is CASSQGGQGQETQYF.

The chain carries TRBV13 and TRBJ2-7; 8 bases agree with TRBD2. The CDR3 contains 16 residues. Trimming cost V 5 bases and J 2 bases; bases outside gene matches: 11. Germline assignment: CDR1 PRHDT and CDR2 FYEKMQ (reference sequence). CDR3: CASSPRGGGSPYEQYF. The CDR3 bases are TGTGCCAGCAGCCCACGGGGGGGAGGTAGTCCCTACGAGCAGTACTTC.

The chain carries TRBV11-2 and TRBJ2-5; D unresolved. Trimming pared 2 bases from V and 7 bases from J, leaving 14 bases between. This CDR3 contains 14 residues. Germline V lookup: CDR1 SGHAT, CDR2 FQNNGV. DNA for the CDR3: TGTGCCAGCAGCTTATTTAGTGAGGTGGGGACCCAGTACTTC. Protein: CASSLFSEVGTQYF.

There are a few counts of this clone. The rearrangement links TRBV11-2 to TRBJ1-6; D gene uncertain. CDR3 length equals 18 residues. From germline, CDR1 is SGHAT and CDR2 FQNNGV. V lost 0 bases and J lost 6, with 18 bases in between. For the CDR3, the DNA is TGTGCCAGCAGCTTAGACGGAGTTTCTTTCCCTGGTAATTCACCCCTCCACTTT. Its protein is CASSLDGVSFPGNSPLHF.

CDR3 protein: CASSLSGQYYGYTF. The CDR3 DNA reads as TGTGCCAGCAGTTTATCAGGACAGTACTATGGCTACACCTTC. V usage is TRBV27 and J usage is TRBJ1-2, with D maybe TRBD1 (6 bases). Trimming shortened V by 0 bases and J by 3 bases, and 8 bases separated the two germline ends. The CDR3 has 14 residues. From germline, CDR1 is MNHEY and CDR2 SMNVEV (reference sequence).

This clone was seen a few times. V and J are TRBV7-8 and TRBJ1-2; 8 bases agree with TRBD1. This CDR3 has 15 amino acids. Germline trimming cut 5 bases from V and 3 bases from J; bases unmatched to any gene: 8. The V gene's germline CDR1 is SGHVS and CDR2 FQNEAQ. The CDR3: CASSDRQGSDYGYTF. The CDR3 DNA is TGTGCCAGCAGCGATCGACAGGGGAGTGACTATGGCTACACCTTC.

The rearrangement links TRBV5-4 to TRBJ1-1; no clear D. Per germline, CDR1 SGHNT and CDR2 YYREEE (reference sequence). V lost 3 bases to trimming and J lost 4 bases, with 16 bases between them. The CDR3 spans 15 residues. The CDR3 nucleotides read TGTGCCAGCAGCTCCCCCCTACATCGGGGCACTGAAGCTTTCTTT. It is translated as CASSSPLHRGTEAFF.

This chain uses TRBV9 with TRBJ2-1; 7 bases are shared with TRBD2. The CDR3 is 17 amino acids. CDR1 is SGDLS, CDR2 YYNGEE, per germline. V lost 3 bases, J lost 0 bases, and 9 bases stayed unmatched. The CDR3 protein is CASSDTVGTNSYNEQFF. Written as DNA, the CDR3 is TGTGCCAGCAGCGACACAGTGGGGACTAACTCCTACAATGAGCAGTTCTTC. The full variable domain, with the rest looked up from reference TRBV9 and TRBJ2-1, is DSGVTQTPKHLITATGQRVTLRCSPRSGDLSVYWYQQSLDQGLQFLIQYYNGEERAKGNILERFSAQQFPDLHSELNLSSLELGDSALYFCASSDTVGTNSYNEQFFGPGTRLTVL.

The chain recombines TRBV7-2 with TRBJ2-7; TRBD2 matches 12 bases. The ends lost 4 bases at V and 3 bases at J; junction bases unmatched: 10. The CDR3 covers 17 residues. Germline V gene data show CDR1 as SGHTA and CDR2 as FQGNSA. The CDR3: CASSYPGLAGLGYEQYF. CDR3 sequence (DNA): TGTGCCAGCAGCTACCCCGGACTAGCGGGGTTAGGCTACGAGCAGTACTTC. Combining the CDR3 with reference TRBV7-2 and TRBJ2-7 gives the whole variable domain GAGVSQSPSNKVTEKGKDVELRCDPISGHTALYWYRQSLGQGLEFLIYFQGNSAPDKSGLPSDRFSAERTGGSVSTLTIQRTQQEDSAVYLCASSYPGLAGLGYEQYFGPGTRLTVT.

A remark on this clone: The junction shows a germline mismatch at one end, possibly a read error. The V and J genes are TRBV20-1 and TRBJ1-2, with 8 positions matching TRBD1. The CDR3 is 10 residues long. Germline values: CDR1 DFQATT, CDR2 SNEGSKA (reference sequence). The CDR3 region is CSAMDRVKNF. CDR3 coding DNA: TGCAGTGCTATGGACAGGGTAAAGAACTTC.

The rearrangement joins TRBV24-1 to TRBJ2-5; TRBD1 matches at 8 bases. After removal of 2 bases from V and 4 bases from J, the junction contained 11 bases not matched to a gene. From germline, CDR1 is KGHDR and CDR2 SFDVKD. The CDR3 has 17 residues. The CDR3 loop reads CATSDSTGQVKGETQYF. DNA of the CDR3: TGTGCCACCAGTGATTCCACGGGACAGGTGAAGGGAGAGACCCAGTACTTC.

The chain carries TRBV29-1 and TRBJ2-1, with D hard to call. With 4 bases removed from V and 8 bases from J, the gap between germline ends came to 9 bases. Germline V lookup: CDR1 SQVTM, CDR2 ANQGSEA. This CDR3 spans 11 amino acids. The CDR3 nucleotides are TGCAGCGTTGGAGCGTTCGATGAGCAGTTCTTC. Protein product: CSVGAFDEQFF.

The chain recombines TRBV18 with TRBJ1-4; a possible D gene is TRBD1 (6 bases). Germline V CDR1 and CDR2: KGHSH, LQKENI. The CDR3 has 15 residues. V was trimmed by 1 base and J by 5 bases, leaving 11 bases between them. Here the CDR3 DNA reads TGTGCCAGCTCACCACTAGGACAGAACAATGAAAAACTGTTTTTT. This sequence encodes CASSPLGQNNEKLFF.